One T cell receptor beta chain is described in this entry. Antigen: not known. Here immunoSEQ multiplex PCR was the method, and the copy in TCRdb shows in-frame clones only, minus some. The sample shows about 98,000 clones, about 82% of them seen only once. The data originate from a study of graft-versus-host responses after intestinal transplantation. At the level of the study: Anti-thymocyte globulin induction was given to all recipients, followed by tacrolimus and steroids for roughly 3 years. Study conclusions and caveats: Among circulating GvH clones, peak levels were associated with early post-transplant declines in HvG clones. GvH clones were identified in recipient marrow, with some first appearing in ileum or blood.

V gave up 5 bases and J gave up 3 bases, with 11 bases separating them. There are 14 residues in the CDR3. Germline V CDR1 and CDR2: SGHVS, FQNEAQ. This sequence originates from a human patient who received an intestinal transplant, so some T cells may come from the graft donor. The input for sequencing was PBMCs, taken 255 days after intestinal transplant. The chain couples TRBV7-8 to TRBJ1-5; no clear D. This chain's CDR3 is CASSQDRANQPQHF. CDR3 coding DNA: TGTGCCAGCAGCCAGGACCGGGCCAATCAGCCCCAGCATTTT.